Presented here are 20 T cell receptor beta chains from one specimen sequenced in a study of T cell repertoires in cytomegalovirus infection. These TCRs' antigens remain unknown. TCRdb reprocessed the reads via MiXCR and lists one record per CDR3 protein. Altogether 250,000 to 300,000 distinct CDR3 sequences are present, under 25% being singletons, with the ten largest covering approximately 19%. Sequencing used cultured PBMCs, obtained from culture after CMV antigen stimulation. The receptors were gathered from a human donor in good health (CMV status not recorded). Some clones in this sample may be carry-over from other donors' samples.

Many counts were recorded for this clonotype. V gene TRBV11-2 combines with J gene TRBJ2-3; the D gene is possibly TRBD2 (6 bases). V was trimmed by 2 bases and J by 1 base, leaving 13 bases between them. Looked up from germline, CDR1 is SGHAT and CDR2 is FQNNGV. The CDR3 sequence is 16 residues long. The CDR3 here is CASSLTGRRGTDTQYF. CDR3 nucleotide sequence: TGTGCCAGCAGCTTAACGGGGAGGCGTGGCACAGATACGCAGTATTTT. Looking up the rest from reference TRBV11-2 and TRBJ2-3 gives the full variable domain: EAGVAQSPRYKIIEKRQSVAFWCNPISGHATLYWYQQILGQGPKLLIQFQNNGVVDDSQLPKDRFSAERLKGVDSTLKIQPAKLEDSAVYLCASSLTGRRGTDTQYFGPGTRLTVL.

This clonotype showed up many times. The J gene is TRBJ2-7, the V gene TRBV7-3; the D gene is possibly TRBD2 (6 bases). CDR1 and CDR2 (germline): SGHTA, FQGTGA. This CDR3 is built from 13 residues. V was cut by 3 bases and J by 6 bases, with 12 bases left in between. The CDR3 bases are TGTGCCAGCAGCTTGGTTCTAGCGAGCGAGCAGTACTTC. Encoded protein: CASSLVLASEQYF. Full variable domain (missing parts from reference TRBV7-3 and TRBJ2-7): GAGVSQTPSNKVTEKGKYVELRCDPISGHTALYWYRQSLGQGPEFLIYFQGTGAADDSGLPNDRFFAVRPEGSVSTLKIQRTERGDSAVYLCASSLVLASEQYFGPGTRLTVT.

The CDR3 DNA follows: TGCAGTGCTCGACGAAGGACTAGCGGGAGAAACAATGAGCAGTTCTTC. Residues: CSARRRTSGRNNEQFF. The chain couples TRBV20-1 to TRBJ2-1; 13 positions match TRBD2. The germline gives CDR1 DFQATT, CDR2 SNEGSKA (reference sequence). With 5 bases clipped from V and 5 bases from J, the junction kept 9 bases outside the gene matches. The CDR3 has 16 amino acids.

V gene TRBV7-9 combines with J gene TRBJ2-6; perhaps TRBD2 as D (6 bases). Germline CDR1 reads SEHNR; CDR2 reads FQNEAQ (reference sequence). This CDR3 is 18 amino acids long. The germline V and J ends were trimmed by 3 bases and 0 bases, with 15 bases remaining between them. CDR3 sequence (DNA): TGTGCCAGCAGCTTTTCTGCGGGGAGGAACTCTGGGGCCAACGTCCTGACTTTC. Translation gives CASSFSAGRNSGANVLTF.

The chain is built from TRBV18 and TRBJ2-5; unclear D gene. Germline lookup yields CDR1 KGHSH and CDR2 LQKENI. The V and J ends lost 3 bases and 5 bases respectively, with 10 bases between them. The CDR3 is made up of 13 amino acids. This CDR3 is CASSPYGFETQYF. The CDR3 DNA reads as TGTGCCAGCTCACCGTACGGATTTGAGACCCAGTACTTC.

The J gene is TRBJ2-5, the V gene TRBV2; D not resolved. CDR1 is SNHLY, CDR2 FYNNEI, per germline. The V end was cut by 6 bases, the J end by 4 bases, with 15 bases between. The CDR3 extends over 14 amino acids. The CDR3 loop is CASRTEMTSETQYF. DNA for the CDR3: TGTGCCAGCAGGACGGAAATGACCTCAGAGACCCAGTACTTC.

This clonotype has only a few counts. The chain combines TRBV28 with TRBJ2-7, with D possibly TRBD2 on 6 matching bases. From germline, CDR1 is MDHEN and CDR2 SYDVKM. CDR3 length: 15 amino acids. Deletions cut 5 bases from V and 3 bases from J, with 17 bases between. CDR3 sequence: CASSGSGGRYYEQYF. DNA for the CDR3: TGTGCCAGCAGTGGATCCGGGGGACGGTACTACGAGCAGTACTTC.

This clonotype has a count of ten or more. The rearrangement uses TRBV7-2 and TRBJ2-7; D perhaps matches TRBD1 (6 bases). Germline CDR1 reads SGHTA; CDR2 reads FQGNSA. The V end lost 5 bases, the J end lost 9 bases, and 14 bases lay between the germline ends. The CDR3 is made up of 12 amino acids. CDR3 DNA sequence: TGTGCCAGCAGCCACCCCAACAGGGCGCAGTACTTC. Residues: CASSHPNRAQYF.

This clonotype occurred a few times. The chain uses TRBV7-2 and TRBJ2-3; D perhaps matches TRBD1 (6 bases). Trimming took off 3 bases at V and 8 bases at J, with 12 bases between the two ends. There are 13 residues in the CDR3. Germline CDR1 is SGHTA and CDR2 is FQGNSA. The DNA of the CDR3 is TGTGCCAGCAGCTTTCAGGGGTACGGTACGCAGTATTTT. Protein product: CASSFQGYGTQYF.

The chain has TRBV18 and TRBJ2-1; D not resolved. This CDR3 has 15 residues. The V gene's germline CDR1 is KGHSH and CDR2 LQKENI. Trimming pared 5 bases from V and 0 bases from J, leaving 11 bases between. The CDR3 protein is CASSTEPSSYNEQFF. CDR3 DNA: TGTGCCAGCTCAACGGAGCCCAGCTCCTACAATGAGCAGTTCTTC.

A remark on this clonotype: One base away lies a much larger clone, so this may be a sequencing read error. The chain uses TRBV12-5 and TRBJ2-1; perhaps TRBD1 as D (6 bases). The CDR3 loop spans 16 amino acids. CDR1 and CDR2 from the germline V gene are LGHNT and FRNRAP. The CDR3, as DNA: TGTTCTAGTGGTTTGGTCCGGGACACACTTGGGAATGAGCAGTTCTTC. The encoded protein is CSSGLVRDTLGNEQFF. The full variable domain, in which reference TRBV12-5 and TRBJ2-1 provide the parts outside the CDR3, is DARVTQTPRHKVTEMGQEVTMRCQPILGHNTVFWYRQTMMQGLELLAYFRNRAPLDDSGMPKDRFSAEMPDATLATLKIQPSEPRDSAVYFCSSGLVRDTLGNEQFFGPGTRLTVL.

As DNA, the CDR3 is TGTGCCAGCAGTTTATTTTCCCTCGCGGGAGTGGCAGATACGCAGTATTTT. Protein: CASSLFSLAGVADTQYF. The chain combines TRBV27 with TRBJ2-3, with 7 bases fitting TRBD2. In germline, CDR1 is MNHEY, CDR2 SMNVEV (reference sequence). CDR3 length: 17 residues. With V trimmed by 1 base and J by 4 bases, 11 bases remained unmatched.

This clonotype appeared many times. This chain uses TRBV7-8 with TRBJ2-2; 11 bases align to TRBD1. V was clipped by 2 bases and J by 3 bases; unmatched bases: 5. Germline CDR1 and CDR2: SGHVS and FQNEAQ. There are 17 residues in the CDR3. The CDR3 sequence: CASSLSRTGGHTGELFF. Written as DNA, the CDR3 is TGTGCCAGCAGCTTATCCAGGACAGGGGGCCACACCGGGGAGCTGTTTTTT.

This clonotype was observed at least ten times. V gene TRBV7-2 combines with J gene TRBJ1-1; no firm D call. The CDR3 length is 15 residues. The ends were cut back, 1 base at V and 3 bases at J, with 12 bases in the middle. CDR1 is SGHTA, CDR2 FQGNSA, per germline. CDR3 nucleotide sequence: TGTGCCAGCAGCTTAGGGAAATGGTTACACACTGAAGCTTTCTTT. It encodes CASSLGKWLHTEAFF.

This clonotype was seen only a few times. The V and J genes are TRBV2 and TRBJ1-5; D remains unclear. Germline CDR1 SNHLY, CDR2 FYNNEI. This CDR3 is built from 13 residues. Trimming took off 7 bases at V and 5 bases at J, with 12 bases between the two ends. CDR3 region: CASTEDGHQPQHF. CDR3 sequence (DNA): TGTGCCAGCACAGAGGACGGCCATCAGCCCCAGCATTTT.

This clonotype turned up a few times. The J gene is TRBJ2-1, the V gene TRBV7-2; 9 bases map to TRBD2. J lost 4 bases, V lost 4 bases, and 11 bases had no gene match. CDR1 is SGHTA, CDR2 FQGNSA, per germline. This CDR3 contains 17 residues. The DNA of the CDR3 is TGTGCCAGCAGCTCCGGGCGGGGGAGCGGGAGGTACAATGAGCAGTTCTTC. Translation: CASSSGRGSGRYNEQFF.

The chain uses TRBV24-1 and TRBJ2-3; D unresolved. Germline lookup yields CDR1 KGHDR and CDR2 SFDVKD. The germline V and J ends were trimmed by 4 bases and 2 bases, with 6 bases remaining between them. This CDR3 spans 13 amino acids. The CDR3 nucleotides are TGTGCCACCAGTGACCATAACACAGATACGCAGTATTTT. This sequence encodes CATSDHNTDTQYF.

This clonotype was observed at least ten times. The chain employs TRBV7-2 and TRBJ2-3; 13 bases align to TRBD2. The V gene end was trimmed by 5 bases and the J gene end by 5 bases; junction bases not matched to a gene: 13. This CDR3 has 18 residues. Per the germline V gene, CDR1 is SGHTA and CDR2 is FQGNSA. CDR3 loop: CASSNHGTSGVGRDTQYF. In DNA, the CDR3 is TGTGCCAGCAGCAATCATGGGACTAGCGGGGTAGGGAGAGATACGCAGTATTTT.

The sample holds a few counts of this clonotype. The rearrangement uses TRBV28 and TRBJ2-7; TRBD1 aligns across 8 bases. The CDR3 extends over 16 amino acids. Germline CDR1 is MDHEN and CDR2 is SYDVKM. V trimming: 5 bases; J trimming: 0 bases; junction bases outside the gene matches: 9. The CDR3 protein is CASSKPGQEPSYEQYF. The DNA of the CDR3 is TGTGCCAGCAGTAAACCGGGACAGGAACCCTCCTACGAGCAGTACTTC.

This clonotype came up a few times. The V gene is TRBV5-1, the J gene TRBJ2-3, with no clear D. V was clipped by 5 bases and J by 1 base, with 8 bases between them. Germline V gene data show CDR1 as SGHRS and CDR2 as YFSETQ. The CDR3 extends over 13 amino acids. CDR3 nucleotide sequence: TGCGCCAGCAGACCGGACGGCACAGATACGCAGTATTTT. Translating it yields CASRPDGTDTQYF. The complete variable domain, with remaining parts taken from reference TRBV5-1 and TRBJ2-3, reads KAGVTQTPRYLIKTRGQQVTLSCSPISGHRSVSWYQQTPGQGLQFLFEYFSETQRNKGNFPGRFSGRQFSNSRSEMNVSTLELGDSALYLCASRPDGTDTQYFGPGTRLTVL.